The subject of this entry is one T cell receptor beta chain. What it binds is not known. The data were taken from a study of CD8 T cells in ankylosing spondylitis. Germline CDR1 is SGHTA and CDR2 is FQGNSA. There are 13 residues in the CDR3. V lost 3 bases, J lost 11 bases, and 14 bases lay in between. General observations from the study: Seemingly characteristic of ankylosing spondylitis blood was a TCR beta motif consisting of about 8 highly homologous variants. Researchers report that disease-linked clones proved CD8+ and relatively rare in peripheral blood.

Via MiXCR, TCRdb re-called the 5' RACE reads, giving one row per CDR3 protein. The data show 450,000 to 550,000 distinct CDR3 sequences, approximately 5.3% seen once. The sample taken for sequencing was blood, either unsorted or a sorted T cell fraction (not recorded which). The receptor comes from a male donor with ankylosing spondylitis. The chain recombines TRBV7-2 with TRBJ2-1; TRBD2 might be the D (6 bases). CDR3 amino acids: CASSFPMGGQQFF. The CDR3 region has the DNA TGTGCCAGCAGCTTCCCCATGGGGGGACAGCAGTTCTTC.